This T cell receptor (beta chain) came from a study of T cell responses to AZD1222 COVID-19 vaccine. Findings of the study overall: When two AZD1222 doses had been given, Spike-specific TCR breadth and depth rose. The number of AZD1222 recipients seropositive at baseline was only five to seven. Repertoire sampling occurred only after the peak T cell response.

Turning to this clone: Its antigen is currently unknown.

This table comes from immunoSEQ multiplex PCR, and its TCRdb copy is limited to in-frame clones, with some not included. The table lists over 100,000 clones, approximately 91% of them singletons. The length of the CDR3 is 17 residues. V was pared by 3 bases and J by 2 bases, with 6 bases of the junction left unmatched. The germline gives CDR1 KGHSH, CDR2 LQKENI. The sample here was peripheral blood, taken on day 0 of AZD1222 vaccination. V is TRBV18 and J is TRBJ1-4, with 10 bases fitting TRBD1. This TCR was recovered from an adult in good health. The CDR3 nucleotides read TGTGCCAGCTCACCGGCGGACAGGGGGTTGACTAATGAAAAACTGTTTTTT. Protein: CASSPADRGLTNEKLFF.